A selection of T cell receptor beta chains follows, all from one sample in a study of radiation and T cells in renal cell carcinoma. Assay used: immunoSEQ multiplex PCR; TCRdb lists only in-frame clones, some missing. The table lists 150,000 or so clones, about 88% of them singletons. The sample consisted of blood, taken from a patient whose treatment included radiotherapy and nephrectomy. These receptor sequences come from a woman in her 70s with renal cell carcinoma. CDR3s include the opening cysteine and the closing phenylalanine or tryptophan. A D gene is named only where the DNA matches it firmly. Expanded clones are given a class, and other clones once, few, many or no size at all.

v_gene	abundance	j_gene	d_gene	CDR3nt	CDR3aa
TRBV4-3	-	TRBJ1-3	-	TGCGCCAGCAGCCAGGGAGACACCCACTCTGGAAACACCATATATTTT	CASSQGDTHSGNTIYF
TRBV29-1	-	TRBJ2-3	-	TGCAGCGTCGTAGGGACATCAGATACGCAGTATTTT	CSVVGTSDTQYF
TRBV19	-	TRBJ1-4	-	TGTGCCAGTAAATTACCGGGGTGGTCGGAAAAACTGTTTTTT	CASKLPGWSEKLFF
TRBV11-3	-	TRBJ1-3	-	TGTGCCAGCAGCTTAGTCGGGACTGCGGCTGGAAACACCATATATTTT	CASSLVGTAAGNTIYF
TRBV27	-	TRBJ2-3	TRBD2	TGTGCCAGCAGTTTTTTGAGTCGGCGGAGACTAGCGGCAGATACGCAGTATTTT	CASSFLSRRRLAADTQYF
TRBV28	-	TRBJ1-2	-	TGTGCCAGCAGTTTATCGGGGGTTACCTATGGCTACACCTTC	CASSLSGVTYGYTF
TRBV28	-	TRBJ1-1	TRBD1	TGTGCCAGCAGTTCAGGGGGGACAGGGGGCACTGAAGCTTTCTTT	CASSSGGTGGTEAFF
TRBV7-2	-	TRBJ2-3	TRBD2	TGTGCCAGCACCCGTGAGGTGCTAGCGGGGGGGAGAGATACGCAGTATTTT	CASTREVLAGGRDTQYF
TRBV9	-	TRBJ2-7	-	TGTGCCAGCAGCGTAGGAGGGGGGCCATACGAGCAGTACTTC	CASSVGGGPYEQYF
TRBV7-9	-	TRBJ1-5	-	TGTGCCAGCAGCTTAGGCCAGGGAGGAAGAGATCAGCCCCAGCATTTT	CASSLGQGGRDQPQHF
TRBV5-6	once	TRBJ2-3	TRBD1	TGTGCCAGCAGCACCGGACAGGGGACCACAGATACGCAGTATTTT	CASSTGQGTTDTQYF
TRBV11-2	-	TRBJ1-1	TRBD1	TGTGCCAGCAGCTTAGATCCACAGGGGGCCGGGAACACTGAAGCTTTCTTT	CASSLDPQGAGNTEAFF
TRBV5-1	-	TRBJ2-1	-	TGCGCCAGCAGCTTGGATGGGAGGGGGCACAATGAGCAGTTCTTC	CASSLDGRGHNEQFF
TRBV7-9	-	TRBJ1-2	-	TGTGCCAGCAGCTTAGGTAATAGGTTCGGCTACACCTTC	CASSLGNRFGYTF
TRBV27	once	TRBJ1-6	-	TGTGCCAGCGGACCACAGAGCTCCTATAATTCACCCCTCCACTTT	CASGPQSSYNSPLHF
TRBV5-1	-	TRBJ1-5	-	TGCGCCAGCAGCTTGGGCGACGGGGGACACCATAGCAATCAGCCCCAGCATTTT	CASSLGDGGHHSNQPQHF
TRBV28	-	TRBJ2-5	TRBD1	TGTGCCAGTCACAGGGGGACACCCCAAGAGACCCAGTACTTC	CASHRGTPQETQYF
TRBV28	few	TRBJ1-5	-	TGTGCCAGCAGTTATCAGGGGAGTAAGCAGCCCCAGCATTTT	CASSYQGSKQPQHF
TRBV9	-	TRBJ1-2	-	TGTGCCAGCAGCTCCCCCTGGGGGGGCGCAGGTGGCTACACCTTC	CASSSPWGGAGGYTF
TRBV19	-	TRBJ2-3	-	TGTGCCAGTACCCCCCCGGGCACAGATACGCAGTATTTT	CASTPPGTDTQYF
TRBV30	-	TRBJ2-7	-	TGTGCCTGGAGTGTAGGGGAGAACAAGGGCGAGCAGTACTTC	CAWSVGENKGEQYF
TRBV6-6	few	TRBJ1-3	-	TGTGCCAGCCGGGCGACTTCGGGGGCCCCGCGTAGCACCATATATTTT	CASRATSGAPRSTIYF
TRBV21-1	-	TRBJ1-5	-	TGTGCCAGCAGCAAAGTGGTAGGGAAGGGATATAGCAATCAGCCCCAGCATTTT	CASSKVVGKGYSNQPQHF
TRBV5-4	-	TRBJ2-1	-	TGTGCCAGCAGCCCACAGGTAGCGCAGATCAATGAGCAGTTCTTC	CASSPQVAQINEQFF
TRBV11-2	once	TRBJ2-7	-	TGTGCCAGCAGCACTCAATACGAGCAGTACTTC	CASSTQYEQYF
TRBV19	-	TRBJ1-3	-	TGTGCCAGTACCTCCGTTGTATACGGAAACACCATATATTTT	CASTSVVYGNTIYF
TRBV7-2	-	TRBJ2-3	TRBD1	TGTGCCAGCAGCTTCGACAGGGGCCCAGATACGCAGTATTTT	CASSFDRGPDTQYF
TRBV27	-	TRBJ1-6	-	TGTGCCAGCAGTTTATCGAGCCCTCAGGGGCCCTATAATTCACCCCTCCACTTT	CASSLSSPQGPYNSPLHF
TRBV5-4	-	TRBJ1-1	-	TGTGCCAGCAGCCCCATTGGGGAGGGCCACAAGGAAGCTTTCTTT	CASSPIGEGHKEAFF
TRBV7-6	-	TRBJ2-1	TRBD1	TGTGCCAGCAGCTCAACTCGACAGGGGGCCCTCAATGAGCAGTTCTTC	CASSSTRQGALNEQFF
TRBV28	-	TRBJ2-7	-	TGTGCCAGCACCGGGACTCCCACCTACGAGCAGTACTTC	CASTGTPTYEQYF
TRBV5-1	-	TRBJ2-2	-	TGCGCCAGCAGGAAAGGGGAAGCAGCCACCGGGGAGCTGTTTTTT	CASRKGEAATGELFF
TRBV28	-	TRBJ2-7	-	TGTGCCAGCAGTCCCTGGGACACTGGGAGTTGGGAGCAGTACTTC	CASSPWDTGSWEQYF
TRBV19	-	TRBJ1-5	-	TGTGCCAGTAGTTCCAGGGGAGGAAGCAATCAGCCCCAGCATTTT	CASSSRGGSNQPQHF
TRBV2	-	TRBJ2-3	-	TGTGCCAGCAGTACAAGAGGGGCCATTTCAGATACGCAGTATTTT	CASSTRGAISDTQYF
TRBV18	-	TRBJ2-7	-	TGTGCCAGCTCACCACTAGAGGTTTGGCGCGAGCAGTACTTC	CASSPLEVWREQYF
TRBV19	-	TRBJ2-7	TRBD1	TGTGCCAGTAGCCTGTCCGGACAGGGTGTACACGAGCAGTACTTC	CASSLSGQGVHEQYF
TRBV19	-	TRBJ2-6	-	TGTGCCAGTAGTAGCTACACAGGGTCTGGGGCCAACGTCCTGACTTTC	CASSSYTGSGANVLTF
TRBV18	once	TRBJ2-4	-	TGTGCCAGCTCACCGCTGGCGGAAAATGCTCTAGCCAAAAACATTCAGTACTTC	CASSPLAENALAKNIQYF
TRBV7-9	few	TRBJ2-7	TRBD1	TGTGCCAGCAGCTCCCTCCGTTCAGGGGGACCCTCCTACGAGCAGTACTTC	CASSSLRSGGPSYEQYF
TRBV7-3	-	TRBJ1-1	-	TGTGCCAGCAGCTTAACTCGGGCAGGAGCGAACACTGAAGCTTTCTTT	CASSLTRAGANTEAFF
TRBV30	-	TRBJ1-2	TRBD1	TGTGCCTGGAGTCCGGGACAGGTACGCTTC	CAWSPGQVRF
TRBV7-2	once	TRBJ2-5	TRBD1	TGTGCCAGCAGCTGGAGACAGGGAAGCCAAGAGACCCAGTACTTC	CASSWRQGSQETQYF
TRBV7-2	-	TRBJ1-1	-	TGTGCCAGCAGCTATAGGTTGAGAATGAACACTGAAGCTTTCTTT	CASSYRLRMNTEAFF
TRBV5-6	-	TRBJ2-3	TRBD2	TGTGCCAGCAGCTTGGTTCCGGGAGGAGATACGCAGTATTTT	CASSLVPGGDTQYF
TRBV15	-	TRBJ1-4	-	TGTGCCACCAGCCGTGCTACCGGAGAAAAACTGTTTTTT	CATSRATGEKLFF
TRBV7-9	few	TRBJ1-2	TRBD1	TGTGCCAGCAGCGTTACAGGGGCGCTGGGCTACACCTTC	CASSVTGALGYTF
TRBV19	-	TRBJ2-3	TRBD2	TGTGCCAGTAGGCTAGCGGGGGGCTACACAGATACGCAGTATTTT	CASRLAGGYTDTQYF
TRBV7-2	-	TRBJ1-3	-	TGTGCCAGCAGCTTAGGTGGAGGGAACGCTGGAAACACCATATATTTT	CASSLGGGNAGNTIYF
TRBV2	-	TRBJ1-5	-	TGTGCCAGCAGCCTATTGTCCCTCAGGGTAGCTTATCAGCCCCAGCATTTT	CASSLLSLRVAYQPQHF
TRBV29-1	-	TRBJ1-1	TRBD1	TGCAGCGCCCTTGCAGGGGGTAACACTGAAGCTTTCTTT	CSALAGGNTEAFF
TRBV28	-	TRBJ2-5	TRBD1	TGTGCCAGCAGTTTATCTGACAGGGGGCAGGAGACCCAGTACTTC	CASSLSDRGQETQYF
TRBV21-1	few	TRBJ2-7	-	TGTGCCAGCAACCAAGGGGCGCCGGGGTGCTACGAGCAGTACTTC	CASNQGAPGCYEQYF